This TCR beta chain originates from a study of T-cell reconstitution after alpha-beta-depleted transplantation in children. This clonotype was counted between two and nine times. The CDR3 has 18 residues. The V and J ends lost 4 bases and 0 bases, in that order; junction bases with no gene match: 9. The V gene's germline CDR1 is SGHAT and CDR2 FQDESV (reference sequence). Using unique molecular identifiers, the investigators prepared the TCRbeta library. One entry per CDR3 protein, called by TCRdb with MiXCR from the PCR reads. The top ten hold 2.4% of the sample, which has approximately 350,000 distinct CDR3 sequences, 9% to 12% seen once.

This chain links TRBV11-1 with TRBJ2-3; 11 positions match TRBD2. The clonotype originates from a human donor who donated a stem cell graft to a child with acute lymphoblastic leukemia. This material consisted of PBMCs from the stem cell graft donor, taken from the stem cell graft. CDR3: CASSSLAGGTYSTDTQYF. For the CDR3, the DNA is TGTGCCAGCAGCTCGCTAGCGGGAGGCACCTATAGCACAGATACGCAGTATTTT. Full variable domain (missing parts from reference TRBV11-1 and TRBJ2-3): EAEVAQSPRYKITEKSQAVAFWCDPISGHATLYWYRQILGQGPELLVQFQDESVVDDSQLPKDRFSAERLKGVDSTLKIQPAELGDSAMYLCASSSLAGGTYSTDTQYFGPGTRLTVL.